Below are 30 T cell receptor beta chains sequenced from a single sample in a study of cytomegalovirus exposure and HLA in healthy donors. The PCR used 60 Vbeta and 13 Jbeta primers. The assay was immunoSEQ multiplex PCR, and TCRdb's table has in-frame clones only and misses some. The sample consists of fewer than 150,000 clones, approximately 80% of them appearing once. The source material was PBMCs. All receptors come from a male donor in good health and CMV-seronegative.

This clone was detected only once. In DNA, the CDR3 is TGTGCCAGCAGCCCGACTAGGGTGGACTACGAGCAGTACTTC. Protein sequence: CASSPTRVDYEQYF. This chain joins TRBV11-2 and TRBJ2-5; D is perhaps TRBD2 (6 bases). The J call may be faulty, since TRBJ2-7 better matches the DNA end. Looked up from germline, CDR1 is SGHAT and CDR2 is FQNNGV. This CDR3 comprises 14 residues.

The chain combines TRBV6-6 with TRBJ2-7; 10 bases agree with TRBD2. V trimming: 0 bases; J trimming: 2 bases; junction bases outside the gene matches: 4. This CDR3 is 16 amino acids long. CDR1 is MNHNY, CDR2 SVGAGI, per germline (reference sequence). DNA of the CDR3: TGTGCCAGCAGTTACTCTCTAGCGGGGGATCCCTACGAGCAGTACTTC. It yields the protein CASSYSLAGDPYEQYF.

V usage is TRBV11-2 and J usage is TRBJ1-5; D gene unclear. CDR3 length: 14 amino acids. V was trimmed by 1 base and J by 7 bases, leaving 11 bases between them. Germline-derived CDR1 and CDR2 are SGHAT and FQNNGV. CDR3 sequence (DNA): TGTGCCAGCAGCTTAGTGCGGGGAGGGCAGCCCCAGCATTTT. This sequence encodes CASSLVRGGQPQHF.

The V call is TRBV28, the J call TRBJ2-7; 8 bases are shared with TRBD2. Trimming at V came to 7 bases and at J to 7 bases, leaving 12 bases not matched to a gene. CDR1 MDHEN and CDR2 SYDVKM come from the germline V gene. CDR3 length equals 14 residues. The CDR3 sequence: CASTRSGGVGEQYF. CDR3 nucleotide sequence: TGTGCCAGCACCCGAAGCGGGGGAGTTGGGGAGCAGTACTTC.

The CDR3 protein is CAWSGDHLDTQYF. DNA for the CDR3: TGTGCCTGGAGCGGGGATCATCTAGATACGCAGTATTTT. The chain is built from TRBV30 and TRBJ2-3; possible D gene TRBD2, 5 bases. V lost 3 bases and J lost 5, with 12 bases in between. The CDR3 is 13 residues long. Germline V gene data show CDR1 as GTSNPN and CDR2 as SVGIG (reference sequence).

In this sample, this clone turned up once. V and J are TRBV4-2 and TRBJ2-3, with TRBD2 matching over 11 bases. The V segment lost 4 bases and the J segment 2 bases; nucleotides outside the gene matches: 8. Per germline, CDR1 LGHNA and CDR2 YNFKEQ. The CDR3 runs 17 residues. The CDR3 nucleotides are TGTGCCAGCAGCCGAGAGACTAGCGGGGCCAACACAGATACGCAGTATTTT. This sequence encodes CASSRETSGANTDTQYF.

The chain carries TRBV20-1 and TRBJ1-2, with 7 bases lining up with TRBD1. J was trimmed by 13 bases and V by 3 bases; bases with no gene match: 8. The V gene's germline CDR1 is DFQATT and CDR2 SNEGSKA (reference sequence). This CDR3 has 11 residues. CDR3 nucleotide sequence: TGCAGTGCTAGGAGAACAGGGGAAGTCACCTTC. This sequence encodes CSARRTGEVTF.

The chain joins TRBV5-5 to TRBJ2-7, with 9 nucleotides matching TRBD1. V trimming: 5 bases; J trimming: 5 bases; junction bases outside the gene matches: 5. CDR1 and CDR2 (germline): SGHKS, YYEKEE (reference sequence). The CDR3 has 13 amino acids. The DNA for the CDR3 is TGTGCCAGCAGTTGGGACAGGGCCAACGAGCAGTACTTC. It encodes CASSWDRANEQYF.

This clone appeared a few times. The rearrangement joins TRBV19 to TRBJ1-5; D might be TRBD1 (5 bases). Per the germline V gene, CDR1 is LNHDA and CDR2 is SQIVND (reference sequence). The CDR3 is made up of 17 amino acids. Trimming removed 5 bases at V and 5 bases at J, with 22 bases between. As DNA, the CDR3 is TGTGCCAGTAGTCTCTCCCGGGGGGGGAACCGATATCAGCCCCAGCATTTT. Translated, it gives CASSLSRGGNRYQPQHF. The full variable domain, in which reference TRBV19 and TRBJ1-5 provide the parts outside the CDR3, is DGGITQSPKYLFRKEGQNVTLSCEQNLNHDAMYWYRQDPGQGLRLIYYSQIVNDFQKGDIAEGYSVSREKKESFPLTVTSAQKNPTAFYLCASSLSRGGNRYQPQHFGDGTRLSIL.

This chain uses TRBV7-9 with TRBJ2-2; D might be TRBD1 (5 bases). V was shortened by 5 bases and J by 3 bases, with 13 bases between the two germline ends. CDR3 length: 15 amino acids. Looked up from germline, CDR1 is SEHNR and CDR2 is FQNEAQ (reference sequence). CDR3 sequence: CASSADSLYTGELFF. The CDR3 nucleotides are TGTGCCAGCAGCGCAGACAGTCTTTACACCGGGGAGCTGTTTTTT.

This rearrangement joins TRBV28 to TRBJ2-7; 8 positions match TRBD1. The length of the CDR3 is 15 residues. Per the germline V gene, CDR1 is MDHEN and CDR2 is SYDVKM. V shed 5 bases and J 0 bases; nucleotides not matched to a gene: 6. CDR3 sequence (DNA): TGTGCCAGCAGTCCGCGGACAGGGCCCTCCTACGAGCAGTACTTC. Its translation is CASSPRTGPSYEQYF.

This chain uses TRBV5-1 with TRBJ2-7; D may be TRBD2 (6 bases). V lost 2 bases and J lost 4, with 16 bases in between. The CDR3 spans 15 residues. CDR1 and CDR2 (germline): SGHRS, YFSETQ. The CDR3 loop is CASSLGGVRGYEQYF. DNA of the CDR3: TGCGCCAGCAGCTTAGGAGGGGTTCGGGGGTACGAGCAGTACTTC.

CDR3 loop: CASSLSSSGNTIYF. CDR3 sequence (DNA): TGCGCCAGCAGCTTATCGAGCTCTGGAAACACCATATATTTT. This chain uses TRBV5-1 with TRBJ1-3; D uncertain. This CDR3 contains 14 residues. Germline V gives CDR1 SGHRS, CDR2 YFSETQ. Trimming took 2 bases from V and 0 from J, leaving 6 bases between them.

This clone was counted once. The chain has TRBV19 and TRBJ1-1; 7 nucleotides agree with TRBD1. Germline loops: CDR1 LNHDA, CDR2 SQIVND (reference sequence). CDR3 length: 14 residues. The V gene end was trimmed by 7 bases and the J gene end by 10 bases; junction bases not matched to a gene: 15. The CDR3 DNA follows: TGTGCCAGTAAACCAGGACAGGTAACGCCTCGAGCTTTCTTT. Translation gives CASKPGQVTPRAFF.

V usage is TRBV6-5 and J usage is TRBJ1-5; TRBD1 might be the D (5 bases). V lost 5 bases and J 6 bases, leaving 11 bases between the germline ends. Germline assignment: CDR1 MNHEY and CDR2 SVGAGI. There are 13 residues in the CDR3. CDR3 nucleotides: TGTGCCAGCAGTCCAGGGCACGGTCAGCCCCAGCATTTT. Amino acid sequence: CASSPGHGQPQHF.

The chain has TRBV27 and TRBJ2-7; TRBD2 agrees at 10 bases. V lost 6 bases, J lost 1 base, and 12 bases stayed unmatched. Germline V gene lookup returns CDR1 MNHEY and CDR2 SMNVEV (reference sequence). The CDR3 has 17 amino acids. The CDR3 DNA reads TGTGCCAGCAGCCCACTCCCCTCGACTAGCGGGTCCTACGAGCAGTACTTC. Translating it yields CASSPLPSTSGSYEQYF.

The chain carries TRBV19 and TRBJ2-2, with D tentatively TRBD1 (6 bases). The CDR3 totals 14 residues. V was cut by 7 bases and J by 4 bases, with 13 bases left in between. CDR1 and CDR2 from the germline V gene are LNHDA and SQIVND (reference sequence). Here the CDR3 DNA reads TGTGCCAGTACGATGGGGGCGAGCACCGGGGAGCTGTTTTTT. It codes for CASTMGASTGELFF. The entire variable domain, with the rest obtained from reference TRBV19 and TRBJ2-2, is as follows: DGGITQSPKYLFRKEGQNVTLSCEQNLNHDAMYWYRQDPGQGLRLIYYSQIVNDFQKGDIAEGYSVSREKKESFPLTVTSAQKNPTAFYLCASTMGASTGELFFGEGSRLTVL.

This rearrangement joins TRBV2 to TRBJ1-6; D remains ambiguous. The CDR3 is 15 amino acids. V lost 1 base and J 6 bases, leaving 10 bases between the germline ends. CDR1 and CDR2 (germline): SNHLY, FYNNEI. For the CDR3, the DNA is TGTGCCAGCAGTGAAGGACTGACCTCTAATTCACCCCTCCACTTT. Residues: CASSEGLTSNSPLHF.

Only one count was recorded for this clone. The V call is TRBV11-2, the J call TRBJ1-2; 8 bases are shared with TRBD1. V shed 5 bases, J shed 7 bases, and the junction held 15 bases outside the gene matches. Germline CDR1 and CDR2: SGHAT and FQNNGV. The CDR3 runs to 16 residues. The CDR3 bases are TGTGCCAGCAGCCCCAGCGGCAGGGGGCGGATTGGTGGCTACACCTTC. Its protein product is CASSPSGRGRIGGYTF.

This sequence joins TRBV28 and TRBJ1-4; 9 bases align to TRBD1. This CDR3 is built from 15 residues. V shed 6 bases, J shed 5 bases, and the junction held 7 bases outside the gene matches. The germline V gene encodes CDR1 MDHEN and CDR2 SYDVKM. The CDR3 region is CASSLAGQGNEKLFF. In nucleotides, the CDR3 is TGTGCCAGCAGCCTGGCGGGACAGGGCAATGAAAAACTGTTTTTT.

The CDR3 coding sequence is TGTGCCAGTCTTTCCAGGGGTGGGAACACTGAAGCTTTCTTT. Its protein is CASLSRGGNTEAFF. The chain couples TRBV25-1 to TRBJ1-1; D might be TRBD1 (6 bases). This CDR3 is built from 14 residues. Germline values: CDR1 MGHDK, CDR2 SYGVNS. V dropped 9 bases and J dropped 1 base, with 15 bases sitting between them.

The chain employs TRBV7-6 and TRBJ2-5; 9 nucleotides align to TRBD2. The CDR3 covers 16 residues. The junction had 12 bases not matched to a gene; V was cut back by 5 bases and J by 5 bases. The V gene's germline CDR1 is SGHVS and CDR2 FNYEAQ. This chain's CDR3 is CASSPLGGGGYETQYF. In DNA form, the CDR3 reads TGTGCCAGCAGCCCACTTGGCGGGGGGGGTTATGAGACCCAGTACTTC.

The chain is built from TRBV6-5 and TRBJ1-1, with unresolved D. The CDR3 runs to 11 residues. V gave up 11 bases and J gave up 2 bases, with 9 bases separating them. Germline V gene data show CDR1 as MNHEY and CDR2 as SVGAGI. CDR3: CASYRNTEAFF. The CDR3 DNA reads TGTGCCTCCTATCGCAACACTGAAGCTTTCTTT.

The chain employs TRBV5-4 and TRBJ1-2, with D perhaps matching TRBD1 (5 bases). Trimming shortened V by 1 base and J by 0 bases, and 16 bases separated the two germline ends. The V gene's germline CDR1 is SGHNT and CDR2 YYREEE (reference sequence). This CDR3 contains 17 residues. CDR3 DNA sequence: TGTGCCAGCAGCTTGAATGCGGGGGTCCAAGCTAACTATGGCTACACCTTC. Translation gives CASSLNAGVQANYGYTF. Using reference TRBV5-4 and TRBJ1-2 for the parts outside the CDR3, the full variable domain is ETGVTQSPTHLIKTRGQQVTLRCSSQSGHNTVSWYQQALGQGPQFIFQYYREEENGRGNFPPRFSGLQFPNYSSELNVNALELDDSALYLCASSLNAGVQANYGYTFGSGTRLTVV.

The chain recombines TRBV9 with TRBJ1-1; no clear D gene. There are 13 residues in the CDR3. CDR1 SGDLS and CDR2 YYNGEE come from the germline V gene. Trimming stripped 2 bases from V and 1 base from J, with 6 bases between. DNA of the CDR3: TGTGCCAGCAGCGTTTCGGGGAACACTGAAGCTTTCTTT. Translated: CASSVSGNTEAFF.

The CDR3 DNA follows: TGTGCCTGGAGTGCCACAGGAATCCCTGAAGCTTTCTTT. Translated, it gives CAWSATGIPEAFF. The V call is TRBV30, the J call TRBJ1-1, with D perhaps matching TRBD1 (5 bases). Per the germline V gene, CDR1 is GTSNPN and CDR2 is SVGIG (reference sequence). This CDR3 is built from 13 residues. The V end lost 1 base, the J end lost 6 bases, and 12 bases lay between the germline ends.

V and J are TRBV15 and TRBJ2-1; D is possibly TRBD2 (7 bases). This CDR3 is 17 amino acids long. The germline V gene encodes CDR1 LNHNV and CDR2 YYDKDF (reference sequence). Trimming cost V 0 bases and J 5 bases, with 17 bases left between them. DNA for the CDR3: TGTGCCACCAGCAGAGATCCACCCGGGGGGCCGGACAATGAGCAGTTCTTC. This codes for CATSRDPPGGPDNEQFF. Full variable domain (outside the CDR3, taken from reference TRBV15 and TRBJ2-1): DAMVIQNPRYQVTQFGKPVTLSCSQTLNHNVMYWYQQKSSQAPKLLFHYYDKDFNNEADTPDNFQSRRPNTSFCFLDIRSPGLGDTAMYLCATSRDPPGGPDNEQFFGPGTRLTVL.

The rearrangement joins TRBV2 to TRBJ2-2; tentative D call: TRBD2 (5 bases). CDR3 length: 14 amino acids. Germline V gene sequence: CDR1 SNHLY, CDR2 FYNNEI. Trimming took 6 bases from V and 5 from J, leaving 13 bases between them. CDR3 DNA sequence: TGTGCCAGCAGCTCCGTAAGGAGGACCGGGGAGCTGTTTTTT. The encoded protein is CASSSVRRTGELFF.

V and J are TRBV5-1 and TRBJ2-1; TRBD1 matches at 7 bases. After removal of 4 bases from V and 5 bases from J, the junction contained 12 bases not matched to a gene. The germline V gene has CDR1 SGHRS and CDR2 YFSETQ. The CDR3 totals 16 residues. CDR3: CASSPYPGQRNNEQFF. For the CDR3, the DNA is TGCGCCAGCAGCCCTTATCCGGGACAGAGGAACAATGAGCAGTTCTTC.

V and J are TRBV5-6 and TRBJ2-2; the D gene is possibly TRBD2 (7 bases). Germline V lookup: CDR1 SGHDT, CDR2 YYEEEE. V gave up 1 base and J gave up 4 bases, with 11 bases separating them. CDR3 size: 15 residues. The CDR3 DNA reads TGTGCCAGCAGCTTGCCGGGGGGCCTCACCGGGGAGCTGTTTTTT. It specifies CASSLPGGLTGELFF.